This T cell receptor (beta chain) was obtained from a study of OX40 agonist ivuxolimab in advanced cancers. Looked up from germline, CDR1 is LNHDA and CDR2 is SQIVND (reference sequence). The CDR3 loop spans 15 amino acids. The germline V and J ends were trimmed by 4 bases and 5 bases, with 17 bases remaining between them. Libraries were prepared by immunoSEQ multiplex PCR; TCRdb keeps only in-frame clonotypes and omits some of them. This sample has about 50,000 clones, with around 85% found just once. Sequences were derived from CD4+ or CD8+ T cells sorted from blood, sampled in a trial of the OX40 agonist ivuxolimab. The rearrangement joins TRBV19 to TRBJ2-5; no clear D. This receptor was identified in an adult with an advanced solid tumor such as melanoma, head and neck, liver or kidney cancer. CDR3 bases: TGTGCCAGTAGTAGGTCTCTTAGGGTGGCGGAGACCCAGTACTTC. It codes for CASSRSLRVAETQYF.